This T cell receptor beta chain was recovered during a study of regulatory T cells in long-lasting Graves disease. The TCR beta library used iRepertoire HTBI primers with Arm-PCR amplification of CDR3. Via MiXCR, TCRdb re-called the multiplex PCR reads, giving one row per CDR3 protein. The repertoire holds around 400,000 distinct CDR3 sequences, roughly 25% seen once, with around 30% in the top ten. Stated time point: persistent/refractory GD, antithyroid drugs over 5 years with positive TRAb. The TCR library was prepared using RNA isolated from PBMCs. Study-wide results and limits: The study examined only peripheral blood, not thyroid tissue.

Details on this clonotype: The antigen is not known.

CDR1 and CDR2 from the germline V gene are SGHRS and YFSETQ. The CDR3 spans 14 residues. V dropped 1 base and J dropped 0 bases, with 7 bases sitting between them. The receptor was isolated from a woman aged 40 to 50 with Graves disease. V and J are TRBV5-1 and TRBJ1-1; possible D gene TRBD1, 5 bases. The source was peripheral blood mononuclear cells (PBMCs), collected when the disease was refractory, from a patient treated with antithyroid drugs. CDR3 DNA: TGCGCCAGCAGCTTGTGGGGACTGAACACTGAAGCTTTCTTT. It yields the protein CASSLWGLNTEAFF.